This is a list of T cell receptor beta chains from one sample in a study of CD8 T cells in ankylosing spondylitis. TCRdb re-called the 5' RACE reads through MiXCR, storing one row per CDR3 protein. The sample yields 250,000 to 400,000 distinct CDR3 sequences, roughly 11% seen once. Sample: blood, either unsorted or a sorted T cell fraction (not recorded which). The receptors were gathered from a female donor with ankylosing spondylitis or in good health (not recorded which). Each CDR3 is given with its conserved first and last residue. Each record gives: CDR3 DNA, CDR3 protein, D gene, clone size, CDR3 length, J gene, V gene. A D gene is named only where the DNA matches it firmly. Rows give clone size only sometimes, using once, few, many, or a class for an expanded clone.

CDR3nt: TGTGCCGCGGACAGAACATTAAAGACAGATACGCAGTATTTT; CDR3aa: CAADRTLKTDTQYF; d_gene: .; abundance: many; len: 14; j_gene: TRBJ2-3; v_gene: TRBV7-2
CDR3nt: TGCAGTGCTAGGGGCCTTGAGGAGGGGGCGCTTCGGGATTCACCCCTCCACTTT; CDR3aa: CSARGLEEGALRDSPLHF; d_gene: TRBD1; abundance: few; len: 18; j_gene: TRBJ1-6; v_gene: TRBV20-1
CDR3nt: TGCAGTGCTCACCCGCGGGGGGCGGTAAGCAATCAGCCCCAGCATTTT; CDR3aa: CSAHPRGAVSNQPQHF; d_gene: .; abundance: few; len: 16; j_gene: TRBJ1-5; v_gene: TRBV20-1
CDR3nt: TGTGCCAGCAATATGGGGTCCTACGAGCAGTACTTC; CDR3aa: CASNMGSYEQYF; d_gene: .; abundance: few; len: 12; j_gene: TRBJ2-7; v_gene: TRBV28
CDR3nt: TGTGCTACCACACGCAATCGTGGCGGCTCCTACAATGAGCAGTTCTTC; CDR3aa: CATTRNRGGSYNEQFF; d_gene: .; abundance: .; len: 16; j_gene: TRBJ2-1; v_gene: TRBV28
CDR3nt: TGCAGTGCTAGAGGTCTCACGACAGGGGGCGGTGAGCAGTACTTC; CDR3aa: CSARGLTTGGGEQYF; d_gene: TRBD1; abundance: few; len: 15; j_gene: TRBJ2-7; v_gene: TRBV20-1
CDR3nt: TGCAGTGCGGGGTCCCTAGGGTCCTACAATGAGCAGTTCTTC; CDR3aa: CSAGSLGSYNEQFF; d_gene: .; abundance: many; len: 14; j_gene: TRBJ2-1; v_gene: TRBV20-1
CDR3nt: TGCGCCAGCAGTTTCACAGGGGTCGCCACAGATACGCAGTATTTT; CDR3aa: CASSFTGVATDTQYF; d_gene: TRBD1; abundance: many; len: 15; j_gene: TRBJ2-3; v_gene: TRBV5-1
CDR3nt: TGCGCCAGCAGCCAGGATACAGATACGCAGTATTTT; CDR3aa: CASSQDTDTQYF; d_gene: .; abundance: many; len: 12; j_gene: TRBJ2-3; v_gene: TRBV5-1
CDR3nt: TGTGCCAGCAGTTTACCTGGTATACAGCTCACAGATACGCAGTATTTT; CDR3aa: CASSLPGIQLTDTQYF; d_gene: .; abundance: few; len: 16; j_gene: TRBJ2-3; v_gene: TRBV28
CDR3nt: TGTGCCAGCAGCAACGGACAAATGCGCGCTGGGGCCAACGTCCTGACTTTC; CDR3aa: CASSNGQMRAGANVLTF; d_gene: .; abundance: few; len: 17; j_gene: TRBJ2-6; v_gene: TRBV7-2
CDR3nt: TGTGCCAGCATCGTGGGGTTAACCGGGGAGCTGTTTTTT; CDR3aa: CASIVGLTGELFF; d_gene: .; abundance: .; len: 13; j_gene: TRBJ2-2; v_gene: TRBV2
CDR3nt: TGTGCCAGCAGTTCCCCATCTCGCTCCTACAATGAGCAGTTCTTC; CDR3aa: CASSSPSRSYNEQFF; d_gene: .; abundance: few; len: 15; j_gene: TRBJ2-1; v_gene: TRBV12-3/TRBV12-4
CDR3nt: TGTGCCAGCAGCCCTAGACTAGCGGCTCGAGATACGCAGTATTTT; CDR3aa: CASSPRLAARDTQYF; d_gene: TRBD2; abundance: many; len: 15; j_gene: TRBJ2-3; v_gene: TRBV7-2
CDR3nt: TGCGCCAGCAGCTTGGCGGGCACAGATACGCAGTATTTT; CDR3aa: CASSLAGTDTQYF; d_gene: .; abundance: many; len: 13; j_gene: TRBJ2-3; v_gene: TRBV5-1
CDR3nt: TGTGCCAGCAGTTTTCGGGGTGCCTATGGCTACACCTTC; CDR3aa: CASSFRGAYGYTF; d_gene: .; abundance: many; len: 13; j_gene: TRBJ1-2; v_gene: TRBV12-3/TRBV12-4
CDR3nt: TGTGCCAGCAGCCGCTCTCCGGGACTAGCAACAGATACGCAGTATTTT; CDR3aa: CASSRSPGLATDTQYF; d_gene: TRBD2; abundance: many; len: 16; j_gene: TRBJ2-3; v_gene: TRBV4-2
CDR3nt: TGTGCCAGCAGCCGACCCGGACAGGGTCCCTACGAGCAGTACTTC; CDR3aa: CASSRPGQGPYEQYF; d_gene: TRBD1; abundance: few; len: 15; j_gene: TRBJ2-7; v_gene: TRBV7-9
CDR3nt: TGTGCCAGCTCCTTAACGGCTGGGCTCCACGAGCAGTACTTC; CDR3aa: CASSLTAGLHEQYF; d_gene: .; abundance: many; len: 14; j_gene: TRBJ2-7; v_gene: TRBV18
CDR3nt: TGCGCCAGCAGCGGCGGAGCTAACTATGGCTACACCTTC; CDR3aa: CASSGGANYGYTF; d_gene: .; abundance: many; len: 13; j_gene: TRBJ1-2; v_gene: TRBV10-1
CDR3nt: TGTGCCAGCAGTTACTCGGGTGGGGCTAGCGGCACAGATACGCAGTATTTT; CDR3aa: CASSYSGGASGTDTQYF; d_gene: .; abundance: many; len: 17; j_gene: TRBJ2-3; v_gene: TRBV6-5
CDR3nt: TGTGCCAGCAGTTTATCCGAGAGCTCCTATAATTCACCCCTCCACTTT; CDR3aa: CASSLSESSYNSPLHF; d_gene: .; abundance: many; len: 16; j_gene: TRBJ1-6; v_gene: TRBV12-3/TRBV12-4
CDR3nt: TGTGCCAGCAGTCCTGGCTTCTCTCAGCCCCAGCATTTT; CDR3aa: CASSPGFSQPQHF; d_gene: .; abundance: many; len: 13; j_gene: TRBJ1-5; v_gene: TRBV5-6
CDR3nt: TGCAGTGCTAGCCGGGGACTAGCGGGAACAGATACGCAGTATTTT; CDR3aa: CSASRGLAGTDTQYF; d_gene: TRBD2; abundance: many; len: 15; j_gene: TRBJ2-3; v_gene: TRBV20-1
CDR3nt: TGTGCCAGCAGTTTATCGGGGGGGAAGGGAAACACCATATATTTT; CDR3aa: CASSLSGGKGNTIYF; d_gene: .; abundance: many; len: 15; j_gene: TRBJ1-3; v_gene: TRBV12-3/TRBV12-4
CDR3nt: TGTGCCAGCAGCCGGCAGGACAGGGGCAATGAGCAGTTCTTC; CDR3aa: CASSRQDRGNEQFF; d_gene: TRBD1; abundance: .; len: 14; j_gene: TRBJ2-1; v_gene: TRBV7-9
CDR3nt: TGCAGTGCTAGAACCACAGACAGCTCCTATAATTCACCCCTCCACTTT; CDR3aa: CSARTTDSSYNSPLHF; d_gene: .; abundance: many; len: 16; j_gene: TRBJ1-6; v_gene: TRBV20-1
CDR3nt: TGTGCCAGCAGCCCCGGACAGGAAGCCTCCTACGAGCAGTACTTC; CDR3aa: CASSPGQEASYEQYF; d_gene: TRBD1; abundance: many; len: 15; j_gene: TRBJ2-7; v_gene: TRBV28
CDR3nt: TGTGCCAGCAGCTTAGGGGGTTTGGGGGCAGGCGCCGAGCAGTACTTC; CDR3aa: CASSLGGLGAGAEQYF; d_gene: .; abundance: few; len: 16; j_gene: TRBJ2-7; v_gene: TRBV7-9
CDR3nt: TGTGCCACCGGGGGGATGAAAGAGACCCAGTACTTC; CDR3aa: CATGGMKETQYF; d_gene: TRBD2; abundance: .; len: 12; j_gene: TRBJ2-5; v_gene: TRBV28
CDR3nt: TGTGCCAGCACAGATCGGGACAGCCAAGAGACCCAGTACTTC; CDR3aa: CASTDRDSQETQYF; d_gene: TRBD1; abundance: .; len: 14; j_gene: TRBJ2-5; v_gene: TRBV2
CDR3nt: TGCGCCAGCAGCGTGGACTTCAACAATGAGCAGTTCTTC; CDR3aa: CASSVDFNNEQFF; d_gene: .; abundance: many; len: 13; j_gene: TRBJ2-1; v_gene: TRBV5-1
CDR3nt: TGTGCCAGCTACGACGAAAAACTGTTTTTT; CDR3aa: CASYDEKLFF; d_gene: .; abundance: many; len: 10; j_gene: TRBJ1-4; v_gene: TRBV2
CDR3nt: TGTGCCTCAACGGACAGGGCCAACAATGAGCAGTTCTTC; CDR3aa: CASTDRANNEQFF; d_gene: TRBD1; abundance: many; len: 13; j_gene: TRBJ2-1; v_gene: TRBV30
CDR3nt: TGTGCCACCAGTGACCCGGTCCCCGAAGGAACTAGCACAGATACGCAGTATTTT; CDR3aa: CATSDPVPEGTSTDTQYF; d_gene: .; abundance: many; len: 18; j_gene: TRBJ2-3; v_gene: TRBV24-1
CDR3nt: TGTGCCAGCAGCCCCAGCCAGGGCTATAATTCACCCCTCCACTTT; CDR3aa: CASSPSQGYNSPLHF; d_gene: .; abundance: many; len: 15; j_gene: TRBJ1-6; v_gene: TRBV9
CDR3nt: TGTGCCAGCAGTTTAGACAGGTTCCATGGGGAGACCCAGTACTTC; CDR3aa: CASSLDRFHGETQYF; d_gene: .; abundance: many; len: 15; j_gene: TRBJ2-5; v_gene: TRBV12-3/TRBV12-4
CDR3nt: TGTGCCAGCAGCCTCGACCCCCAGGGCACCTACGAGCAGTACTTC; CDR3aa: CASSLDPQGTYEQYF; d_gene: .; abundance: many; len: 15; j_gene: TRBJ2-7; v_gene: TRBV5-5
CDR3nt: TGTGCCAGCAGTCCCTACCCGACACCCGGCGGGGAGCTGTTTTTT; CDR3aa: CASSPYPTPGGELFF; d_gene: .; abundance: many; len: 15; j_gene: TRBJ2-2; v_gene: TRBV28
CDR3nt: TGTGCCAGTAGTATTCGGAGAGGTTTCATGAACACTGAAGCTTTCTTT; CDR3aa: CASSIRRGFMNTEAFF; d_gene: .; abundance: .; len: 16; j_gene: TRBJ1-1; v_gene: TRBV19
CDR3nt: TGTGCCAGCAGCTTAAGAGAGACAGGGGGCGCGAGCTCTGGGGCCAACGTCCTGACTTTC; CDR3aa: CASSLRETGGASSGANVLTF; d_gene: TRBD1; abundance: .; len: 20; j_gene: TRBJ2-6; v_gene: TRBV7-3
CDR3nt: TGCAGTGCTAGAGCCGGCGGACGGGTTAACACTGAAGCTTTCTTT; CDR3aa: CSARAGGRVNTEAFF; d_gene: .; abundance: .; len: 15; j_gene: TRBJ1-1; v_gene: TRBV20-1
CDR3nt: TGTGCCAGCAGTGAAGATTACAATGAGCAGTTCTTC; CDR3aa: CASSEDYNEQFF; d_gene: .; abundance: .; len: 12; j_gene: TRBJ2-1; v_gene: TRBV2
CDR3nt: TGTGCCAGCAGCCCTAAACTTACTAGTTACAATGAGCAGTTCTTC; CDR3aa: CASSPKLTSYNEQFF; d_gene: .; abundance: few; len: 15; j_gene: TRBJ2-1; v_gene: TRBV12-3/TRBV12-4
CDR3nt: TGCAGTGCGCCCCGACAGGGAAGGGCCTACGAGCAGTACTTC; CDR3aa: CSAPRQGRAYEQYF; d_gene: TRBD1; abundance: many; len: 14; j_gene: TRBJ2-7; v_gene: TRBV20-1
CDR3nt: TGTGCCAGCAGCCCCTATTCCCAACAGGGGTCGTCTGGGGCCAACGTCCTGACTTTC; CDR3aa: CASSPYSQQGSSGANVLTF; d_gene: TRBD1; abundance: few; len: 19; j_gene: TRBJ2-6; v_gene: TRBV6-2/TRBV6-3
CDR3nt: TGCGCCAGCAGCTTGGAAGGGGCTAACTATGGCTACACCTTC; CDR3aa: CASSLEGANYGYTF; d_gene: .; abundance: many; len: 14; j_gene: TRBJ1-2; v_gene: TRBV5-1
CDR3nt: TGTGCCAGCAGTTTAACCCCCTTGGCGGGGACCCAAGAGACCCAGTACTTC; CDR3aa: CASSLTPLAGTQETQYF; d_gene: .; abundance: many; len: 17; j_gene: TRBJ2-5; v_gene: TRBV28
CDR3nt: TGCAGTGCAATAGGGAACTACGAGCAGTACTTC; CDR3aa: CSAIGNYEQYF; d_gene: .; abundance: many; len: 11; j_gene: TRBJ2-7; v_gene: TRBV20-1
CDR3nt: TGTGCCAGCAGCTTAGGAGTTGGGAATGAGCAGTTCTTC; CDR3aa: CASSLGVGNEQFF; d_gene: .; abundance: few; len: 13; j_gene: TRBJ2-1; v_gene: TRBV11-2